A single sample is the source of the 20 T cell receptor beta chains below, sequenced in a study of shared clonotypes between healthy human individuals. Measured with immunoSEQ multiplex PCR; TCRdb has only the in-frame clones, and not every one. The profile shows about 710,000 clones, about three quarters of them singletons. The source material was memory CD4+ T cells sorted from blood. The subset is: CD45RA-negative fraction. These receptors were collected from a woman in her twenties or thirties in good health.

Notes on this clone: The same CDR3 also results from other DNA sequences found in this sample. This chain uses TRBV5-1 with TRBJ2-1, with 7 bases identical to TRBD2. V trimming: 3 bases; J trimming: 6 bases; junction bases outside the gene matches: 3. The V gene's germline CDR1 is SGHRS and CDR2 YFSETQ. CDR3 length: 13 amino acids. CDR3 sequence (DNA): TGCGCCAGCAGCTCAACGGGGGGCAATGAGCAGTTCTTC. It translates to CASSSTGGNEQFF. Full variable domain (outside the CDR3, taken from reference TRBV5-1 and TRBJ2-1): KAGVTQTPRYLIKTRGQQVTLSCSPISGHRSVSWYQQTPGQGLQFLFEYFSETQRNKGNFPGRFSGRQFSNSRSEMNVSTLELGDSALYLCASSSTGGNEQFFGPGTRLTVL.

In this sample, this clone turned up once. The V gene is TRBV27, the J gene TRBJ1-2, with D unclear. The V and J ends lost 0 bases and 3 bases respectively, with 14 bases between them. This CDR3 is 16 amino acids long. In germline, CDR1 is MNHEY, CDR2 SMNVEV (reference sequence). In nucleotides, the CDR3 is TGTGCCAGCAGTTTATCATGGTCTACTGAGGACTATGGCTACACCTTC. This codes for CASSLSWSTEDYGYTF.

The CDR3 DNA is TGTGCCAGCAGCGGCAAGCGGGAGTGGGAGACCGGGGAGCTGTTTTTT. Residues: CASSGKREWETGELFF. The V gene is TRBV7-8, the J gene TRBJ2-2, with TRBD2 matching 8 bases. Germline V CDR1 and CDR2: SGHVS, FQNEAQ. The CDR3 has 16 residues. The ends lost 5 bases at V and 5 bases at J; junction bases unmatched: 10.

The J gene is TRBJ2-1, the V gene TRBV7-6; perhaps TRBD2 as D (5 bases). V gave up 4 bases and J gave up 0 bases, with 10 bases separating them. The CDR3 covers 15 residues. Germline V gene lookup returns CDR1 SGHVS and CDR2 FNYEAQ. CDR3 bases: TGTGCCAGCAGCTCCACGGGAAACTCCTACAATGAGCAGTTCTTC. This sequence encodes CASSSTGNSYNEQFF.

This chain uses TRBV5-6 with TRBJ2-3; D perhaps matches TRBD2 (5 bases). This CDR3 has 14 amino acids. Germline CDR1 is SGHDT and CDR2 is YYEEEE. Trimming took 0 bases from V and 5 from J, leaving 10 bases between them. The CDR3 region has the DNA TGTGCCAGCAGCTTGGCAACCGGGGTAGATACGCAGTATTTT. As protein: CASSLATGVDTQYF.

About this clone itself: Sequence at one end of the junction differs from germline and may be a read error. V is TRBV11-2 and J is TRBJ2-5, with D maybe TRBD1 (6 bases). This CDR3 is built from 13 residues. Germline values: CDR1 SGHAT, CDR2 FQNNGV. Written as DNA, the CDR3 is TGTGCCAGCAGCTTAGGAGGGGTGGGGACATTGAACTTC. The encoded protein is CASSLGGVGTLNF.

V and J are TRBV2 and TRBJ2-7; 10 bases line up with TRBD2. Germline V gene data show CDR1 as SNHLY and CDR2 as FYNNEI. J gave up 0 bases and V 7 bases, and 6 bases lay outside the gene matches. CDR3 length: 15 amino acids. The CDR3 is CASNLLAGSSYEQYF. The CDR3 coding sequence is TGTGCCAGCAACCTACTAGCGGGGAGCTCCTACGAGCAGTACTTC.

The V gene is TRBV19, the J gene TRBJ1-4, with TRBD1 matching 7 bases. The germline gives CDR1 LNHDA, CDR2 SQIVND (reference sequence). With 4 bases clipped from V and 8 bases from J, the junction kept 4 bases outside the gene matches. This CDR3 contains 13 residues. DNA for the CDR3: TGTGCCAGTAGTACGACAGGGTCGGAAAAACTGTTTTTT. Amino acid sequence: CASSTTGSEKLFF. Full variable domain (missing parts from reference TRBV19 and TRBJ1-4): DGGITQSPKYLFRKEGQNVTLSCEQNLNHDAMYWYRQDPGQGLRLIYYSQIVNDFQKGDIAEGYSVSREKKESFPLTVTSAQKNPTAFYLCASSTTGSEKLFFGSGTQLSVL.

The CDR3 sequence is CASSPVDTEQYF. CDR3 nucleotide sequence: TGTGCCAGCTCACCGGTGGACACCGAGCAGTACTTC. This chain links TRBV18 with TRBJ2-7; possibly TRBD1 for D (5 bases). The V gene's germline CDR1 is KGHSH and CDR2 LQKENI. The CDR3 covers 12 residues. Trimming cost V 3 bases and J 6 bases, with 9 bases left between them.

The rearrangement uses TRBV2 and TRBJ1-1; D possibly corresponds to TRBD1 (6 bases). The CDR3 runs to 14 residues. In germline, CDR1 is SNHLY, CDR2 FYNNEI. V lost 6 bases, J lost 1 base, and 12 bases lay in between. In DNA form, the CDR3 reads TGTGCCAGCAGGACCAGGGGCTCGAACACTGAAGCTTTCTTT. Translating it yields CASRTRGSNTEAFF.

This chain uses TRBV6-1 with TRBJ2-7; 8 bases are a match to TRBD1. CDR1 and CDR2 from the germline V gene are MNHNS and SASEGT. CDR3 length: 15 amino acids. Trimming removed 7 bases from V and 6 bases from J; junction bases left unmatched: 14. CDR3 sequence: CASKSMVAGGGEQYF. The CDR3 nucleotides are TGTGCCAGCAAGTCGATGGTAGCAGGGGGCGGCGAGCAGTACTTC.

CDR3 in amino acids: CASSLVVRSVNTGELFF. The CDR3 DNA reads TGTGCCAGCAGCTTAGTGGTTCGATCGGTGAACACCGGGGAGCTGTTTTTT. This chain connects TRBV7-9 to TRBJ2-2; no reliable D call. Per the germline V gene, CDR1 is SEHNR and CDR2 is FQNEAQ (reference sequence). CDR3 length: 17 amino acids. The V and J ends lost 1 base and 1 base respectively, with 13 bases between them.

J is TRBJ1-2 and V is TRBV18; possible D gene TRBD1, 5 bases. This CDR3 is 15 amino acids long. Germline CDR1 and CDR2: KGHSH and LQKENI. V shed 2 bases and J shed 0 bases, with 10 bases lying between them. Written as DNA, the CDR3 is TGTGCCAGCTCACCAGGGGCAGTTCCTAACTATGGCTACACCTTC. This encodes CASSPGAVPNYGYTF.

The chain uses TRBV25-1 and TRBJ2-7; a weak D match, TRBD1 (5 bases). The germline gives CDR1 MGHDK, CDR2 SYGVNS. The CDR3 runs 14 residues. V lost 6 bases to trimming and J lost 2 bases, with 14 bases between them. Here the CDR3 DNA reads TGTGCCAGCAGCGCTCGGACATCCCCCTACGAGCAGTACTTC. Residues: CASSARTSPYEQYF.

The chain recombines TRBV9 with TRBJ2-1, with TRBD1 matching over 8 bases. CDR3 size: 18 residues. V gave up 1 base and J gave up 7 bases; unmatched junction bases: 16. CDR1 and CDR2 from the germline V gene are SGDLS and YYNGEE. The CDR3 sequence is CASSVSGQGAGVGNEQFF. The CDR3 bases are TGTGCCAGCAGCGTATCGGGGCAGGGGGCAGGGGTAGGAAATGAGCAGTTCTTC.

This chain connects TRBV29-1 to TRBJ2-1; 9 positions agree with TRBD2. The CDR3 has 16 residues. Per the germline V gene, CDR1 is SQVTM and CDR2 is ANQGSEA. The V segment lost 1 base and the J segment 2 bases; nucleotides outside the gene matches: 6. The chain's CDR3 is CSVEGAGGAAYNEQFF. In nucleotides, the CDR3 is TGCAGCGTTGAAGGGGCGGGAGGGGCCGCCTACAATGAGCAGTTCTTC.

This clone has just one count. The V call is TRBV4-2, the J call TRBJ1-2; D not certain. Trimming stripped 1 base from V and 2 bases from J, with 11 bases between. CDR3 length equals 15 residues. Per the germline V gene, CDR1 is LGHNA and CDR2 is YNFKEQ. CDR3: CASSQATEINYGYTF. CDR3 coding DNA: TGTGCCAGCAGCCAAGCTACAGAGATAAACTATGGCTACACCTTC.

The chain uses TRBV4-1 and TRBJ2-1; 8 bases match TRBD2. This CDR3 is 16 amino acids long. Unmatched junction bases numbered 11, after V lost 4 bases and J lost 6 bases. Germline CDR1 and CDR2: MGHRA and YSYEKL. The DNA for the CDR3 is TGCGCCAGCAGCCCCTACTCCGGGAGGGCCACCAATGAGCAGTTCTTC. Amino acid sequence: CASSPYSGRATNEQFF.

V and J are TRBV7-2 and TRBJ1-5; D unresolved. CDR1 is SGHTA and CDR2 is FQGNSA in the germline V gene. CDR3 length: 13 residues. V was shortened by 2 bases and J by 7 bases, with 9 bases between the two germline ends. This CDR3 reads CASSLNFGQPQHF. CDR3 DNA sequence: TGTGCCAGCAGCTTAAATTTTGGGCAGCCCCAGCATTTT.

The gene calls are TRBV18 and TRBJ2-5; 7 nucleotides match TRBD1. This CDR3 is built from 15 residues. With V trimmed by 5 bases and J by 5 bases, 11 bases remained unmatched. The germline gives CDR1 KGHSH, CDR2 LQKENI. The CDR3 region has the DNA TGTGCCAGCTCAAACCACGACAGGGCTTGGGAGACCCAGTACTTC. Translation gives CASSNHDRAWETQYF.